This entry features one T cell receptor beta chain sequence. The target antigen is unknown. The V and J ends lost 5 bases and 3 bases respectively, with 11 bases between them. Per the germline V gene, CDR1 is SGHTS and CDR2 is YDEGEE. The CDR3 loop spans 13 amino acids. Time point noted: cycle 4 day 1 (C4D1), after more than five weeks of nivolumab. All patients experienced relapse after autologous stem cell transplantation, and brentuximab vedotin exposure was variable. This sample was taken from a study of PD-1 blockade in classical Hodgkin lymphoma. The wider study: Patients got intravenous nivolumab 3 mg/kg every 2 weeks.

This table comes from immunoSEQ multiplex PCR, and its TCRdb copy is limited to in-frame clones, with some not included. Among approximately 84,000 clones, 83% were seen once, and the ten largest hold 15% to 20%. Findings of the study overall: Repertoire difference causes, possibly disease activity or prior therapy, remain undefined.

The V and J genes are TRBV5-8 and TRBJ1-1; maybe TRBD1 (6 bases). The sample was peripheral blood mononuclear cells (PBMCs), taken before the fourth cycle of nivolumab. The source is a human donor with classical Hodgkin lymphoma. As DNA, the CDR3 is TGTGCCAGCAGTTGGGACAAGTACACTGAAGCTTTCTTT. Translating gives CASSWDKYTEAFF.